This T cell receptor (beta chain) was recovered during a study of cytomegalovirus exposure and HLA in healthy donors. As for the study in general: A prior study identified 117 million unique TCR beta sequences from some 180 million T cells. HLA-typed donors contributed some 77 million unique TCRs, which were held in an early data release.

Trimming took 2 bases from V and 0 from J, leaving 12 bases between them. Germline values: CDR1 SGDLS, CDR2 YYNGEE. This CDR3 is built from 16 residues. Study-wide points: According to a later analysis, most TCR beta chains associated with CMV appeared HLA-restricted. In a later analysis, HLA-C alleles had the fewest associated TCRs, DRB1 alleles the most.

Details on this clone: Its antigen remains unknown.

The PCR had 60 Vbeta and 13 Jbeta primers. The protocol was immunoSEQ multiplex PCR, while the TCRdb copy is restricted to in-frame clones and leaves out a portion. The table includes around 64,000 clones, more than 80% detected once. The chain is built from TRBV9 and TRBJ2-1; no firm D call. The clonotype was recovered from a young woman in good health and CMV-seronegative. The sample taken for sequencing was PBMCs. The CDR3 protein is CASSVWRTPSYNEQFF. The CDR3, as DNA: TGTGCCAGCAGCGTGTGGAGAACCCCCTCCTACAATGAGCAGTTCTTC.